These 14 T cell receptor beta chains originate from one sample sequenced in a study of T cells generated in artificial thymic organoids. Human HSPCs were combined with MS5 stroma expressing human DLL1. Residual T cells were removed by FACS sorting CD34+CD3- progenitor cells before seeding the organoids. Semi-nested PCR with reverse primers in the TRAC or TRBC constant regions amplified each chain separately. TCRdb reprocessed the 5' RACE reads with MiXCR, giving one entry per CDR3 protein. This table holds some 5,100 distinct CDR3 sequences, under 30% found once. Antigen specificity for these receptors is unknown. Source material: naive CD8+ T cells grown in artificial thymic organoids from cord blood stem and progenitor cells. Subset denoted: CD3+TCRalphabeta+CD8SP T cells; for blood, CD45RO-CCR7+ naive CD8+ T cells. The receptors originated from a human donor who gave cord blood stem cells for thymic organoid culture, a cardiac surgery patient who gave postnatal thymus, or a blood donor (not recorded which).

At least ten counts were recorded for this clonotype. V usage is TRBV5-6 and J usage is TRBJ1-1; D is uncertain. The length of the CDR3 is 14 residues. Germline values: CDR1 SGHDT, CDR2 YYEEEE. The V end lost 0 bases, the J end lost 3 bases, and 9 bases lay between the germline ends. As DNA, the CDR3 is TGTGCCAGCAGCTTGGTTGGCGGTCACACTGAAGCTTTCTTT. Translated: CASSLVGGHTEAFF.

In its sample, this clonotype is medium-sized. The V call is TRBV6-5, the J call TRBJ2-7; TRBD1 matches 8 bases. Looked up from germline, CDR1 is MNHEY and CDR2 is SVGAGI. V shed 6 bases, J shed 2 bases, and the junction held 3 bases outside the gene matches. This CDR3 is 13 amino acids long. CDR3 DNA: TGTGCCAGCAGGTGGGACAGGACCTACGAGCAGTACTTC. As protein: CASRWDRTYEQYF.

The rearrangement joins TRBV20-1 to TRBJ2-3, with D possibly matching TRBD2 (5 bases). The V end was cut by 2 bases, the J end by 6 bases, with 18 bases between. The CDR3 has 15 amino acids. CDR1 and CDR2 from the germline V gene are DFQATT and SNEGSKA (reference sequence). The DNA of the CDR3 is TGCAGTGCTAGATTCCCGGCTGGAGGCCGGGATACGCAGTATTTT. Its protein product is CSARFPAGGRDTQYF.

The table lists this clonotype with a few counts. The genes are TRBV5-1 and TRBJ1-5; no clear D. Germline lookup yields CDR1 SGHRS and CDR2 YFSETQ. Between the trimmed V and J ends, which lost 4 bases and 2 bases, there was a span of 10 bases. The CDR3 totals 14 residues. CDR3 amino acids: CASSPGPCNQPQHF. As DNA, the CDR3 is TGCGCCAGCAGCCCTGGACCGTGCAATCAGCCCCAGCATTTT.

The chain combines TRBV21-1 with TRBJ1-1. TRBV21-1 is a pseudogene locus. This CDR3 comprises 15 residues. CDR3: CASSPLGPQYTEAFF. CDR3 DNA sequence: TGTGCCAGCAGCCCATTGGGCCCACAGTACACTGAAGCTTTCTTT.

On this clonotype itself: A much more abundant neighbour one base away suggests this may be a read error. In DNA form, the CDR3 reads TGCGCCAGCAGCTTTTGCACTAGCGGTCTAGAGGCCCAGTACTTC. Its translation is CASSFCTSGLEAQYF. V and J are TRBV5-1 and TRBJ2-5, with TRBD2 matching 8 bases. Germline CDR1 is SGHRS and CDR2 is YFSETQ. This CDR3 comprises 15 residues.

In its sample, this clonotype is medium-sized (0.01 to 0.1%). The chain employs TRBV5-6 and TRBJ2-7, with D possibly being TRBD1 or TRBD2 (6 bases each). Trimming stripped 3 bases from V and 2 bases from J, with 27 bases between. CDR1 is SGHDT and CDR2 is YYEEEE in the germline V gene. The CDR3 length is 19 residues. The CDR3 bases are TGTGCCAGCAGCTCGCCCCCCTGGGGAGTGCGGGACATACCCTACGAGCAGTACTTC. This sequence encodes CASSSPPWGVRDIPYEQYF. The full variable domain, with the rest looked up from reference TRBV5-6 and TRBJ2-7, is DAGVTQSPTHLIKTRGQQVTLRCSPKSGHDTVSWYQQALGQGPQFIFQYYEEEERQRGNFPDRFSGHQFPNYSSELNVNALLLGDSALYLCASSSPPWGVRDIPYEQYFGPGTRLTVT.

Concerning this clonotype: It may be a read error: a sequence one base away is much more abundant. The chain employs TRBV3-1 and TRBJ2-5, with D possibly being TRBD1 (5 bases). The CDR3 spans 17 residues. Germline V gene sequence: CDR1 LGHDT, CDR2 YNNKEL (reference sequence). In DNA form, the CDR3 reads TGTGCCAGCAGCCAAGGGTGGGCGAGGAAGGGGTCGGAGACCCAGTGCTTC. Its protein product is CASSQGWARKGSETQCF.

DNA for the CDR3: TGTGCCAGCAGTTTAGGCAGAACCGGGGAGCTGTTTTTT. This encodes CASSLGRTGELFF. The chain joins TRBV12-3 or TRBV12-4 to TRBJ2-2; D unresolved. The CDR3 length is 13 residues. Trimming took 1 base from V and 5 from J, leaving 5 bases between them.

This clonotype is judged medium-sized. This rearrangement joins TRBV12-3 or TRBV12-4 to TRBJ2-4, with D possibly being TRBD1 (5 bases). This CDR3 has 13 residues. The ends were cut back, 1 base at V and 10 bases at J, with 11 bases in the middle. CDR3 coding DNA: TGTGCCAGCAGTTTAGTACAGGTCGGGATTCAGTACTTC. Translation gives CASSLVQVGIQYF.

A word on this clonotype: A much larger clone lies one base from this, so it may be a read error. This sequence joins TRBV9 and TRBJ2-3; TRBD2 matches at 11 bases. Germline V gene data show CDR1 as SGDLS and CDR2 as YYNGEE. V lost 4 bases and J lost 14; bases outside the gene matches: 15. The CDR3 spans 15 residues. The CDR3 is CASSPGGTSGLRRYF. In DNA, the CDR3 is TGTGCCAGCAGCCCGGGAGGGACTAGCGGCCTTAGGCGGTATTTT.

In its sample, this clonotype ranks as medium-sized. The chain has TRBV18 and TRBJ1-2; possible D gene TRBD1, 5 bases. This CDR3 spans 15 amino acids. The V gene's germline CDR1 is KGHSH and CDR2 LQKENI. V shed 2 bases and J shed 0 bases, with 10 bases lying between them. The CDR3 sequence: CASSPEQEANYGYTF. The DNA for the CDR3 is TGTGCCAGCTCACCAGAACAGGAGGCTAACTATGGCTACACCTTC.

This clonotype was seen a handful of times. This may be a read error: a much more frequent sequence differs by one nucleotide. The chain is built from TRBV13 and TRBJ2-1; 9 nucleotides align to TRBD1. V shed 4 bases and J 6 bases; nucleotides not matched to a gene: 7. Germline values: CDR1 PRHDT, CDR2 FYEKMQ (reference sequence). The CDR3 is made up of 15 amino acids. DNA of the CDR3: TGTGCCAGCAGCTCCCCGGACAGGGGAGGCAATGAGCAGTTCTTC. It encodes CASSSPDRGGNEQFF.

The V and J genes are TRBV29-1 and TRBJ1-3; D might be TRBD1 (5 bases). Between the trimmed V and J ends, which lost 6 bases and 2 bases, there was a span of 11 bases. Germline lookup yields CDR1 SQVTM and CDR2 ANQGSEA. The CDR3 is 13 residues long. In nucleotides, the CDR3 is TGCAGCGTCTCAGGGAACCCTGGAAACACCATATATTTT. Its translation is CSVSGNPGNTIYF.